A few counts support the clone carrying this T cell receptor (beta chain). The repertoire was sequenced with immunoSEQ multiplex PCR; TCRdb's copy has only in-frame clones and lacks some. The repertoire holds about 140,000 clones, approximately 88% seen once, with 4.5% to 6% in the top ten. This record belongs to a study of blood T cell repertoires in COVID-19. The germline gives CDR1 MDHEN, CDR2 SYDVKM. The CDR3 loop spans 16 amino acids. The trim removed 7 bases at V and 2 bases at J, leaving 14 bases unmatched. Source material: PBMCs or T cells enriched from blood (not recorded which). The receptor's source is a man between 35 and 55 years old with acute COVID-19. The V call is TRBV28, the J call TRBJ2-7; 7 nucleotides match TRBD1. In DNA form, the CDR3 reads TGTGCCAGCACTCCAATCCACCGGGACAGAGCCTACGAGCAGTACTTC. It is translated as CASTPIHRDRAYEQYF.